Following are 20 T cell receptor beta chains from one sample sequenced in a study of T cells in Graves' hyperthyroidism and ophthalmopathy. Regions amplified from RNA transcripts were the TCR beta CDR3 regions. TCR CDR3 regions were first amplified by RT-PCR with HTBI primers. MiXCR was run by TCRdb on the multiplex PCR reads, yielding one entry per CDR3 protein. Among 800,000 or so distinct CDR3 sequences listed, roughly 40% were seen once. Source material: blood. The receptors shown here come from a man aged 18 to 30 with Graves' hyperthyroidism.

This chain connects TRBV7-3 to TRBJ1-2; no clear D. The CDR3 is made up of 14 amino acids. Trimming removed 3 bases from V and 3 bases from J, with 11 bases in between. The germline gives CDR1 SGHTA, CDR2 FQGTGA. CDR3 residues: CASSFPGSDYGYTF. DNA of the CDR3: TGTGCCAGCAGCTTCCCCGGTTCGGACTATGGCTACACCTTC. Filled out from reference TRBV7-3 and TRBJ1-2, the complete variable domain reads GAGVSQTPSNKVTEKGKYVELRCDPISGHTALYWYRQSLGQGPEFLIYFQGTGAADDSGLPNDRFFAVRPEGSVSTLKIQRTERGDSAVYLCASSFPGSDYGYTFGSGTRLTVV.

There are many counts of this clonotype. This chain uses TRBV7-6 with TRBJ2-7, with unresolved D. The V end lost 2 bases, the J end lost 3 bases, and 11 bases lay between the germline ends. This CDR3 is built from 14 residues. Germline CDR1 reads SGHVS; CDR2 reads FNYEAQ. The CDR3 sequence: CASSLSPGNYEQYF. The CDR3 DNA is TGTGCCAGCAGCTTAAGTCCTGGGAACTACGAGCAGTACTTC.

This clonotype has ten or more counts. The rearrangement joins TRBV9 to TRBJ1-5, with 10 nucleotides matching TRBD1. This CDR3 has 14 amino acids. Germline V gene data show CDR1 as SGDLS and CDR2 as YYNGEE. V lost 4 bases to trimming and J lost 5 bases; unmatched junction nucleotides: 3. The CDR3 DNA sequence: TGTGCCAGCAGCTCTGGACAGGGGGATCAGCCCCAGCATTTT. Its translation: CASSSGQGDQPQHF. Full variable domain (rest looked up from reference TRBV9 and TRBJ1-5): DSGVTQTPKHLITATGQRVTLRCSPRSGDLSVYWYQQSLDQGLQFLIQYYNGEERAKGNILERFSAQQFPDLHSELNLSSLELGDSALYFCASSSGQGDQPQHFGDGTRLSIL.

This clonotype has a single count. A junction end diverges from the germline sequence, so it may reflect a read error. The CDR3, as DNA: TGCGCCAGCAGCCGGGGGGTTACAGGGGGCTCTGGGGCCAACGTCCTGACTTTC. This codes for CASSRGVTGGSGANVLTF. This chain connects TRBV7-2 to TRBJ2-6; a weak D match, TRBD1 (8 bases). The CDR3 covers 18 residues. CDR1 is SGHTA, CDR2 FQGNSA, per germline.

This clonotype was found many times. V gene TRBV7-2 combines with J gene TRBJ2-5, with 14 positions matching TRBD2. Germline loops: CDR1 SGHTA, CDR2 FQGNSA. Trimming removed 5 bases from V and 4 bases from J; junction bases left unmatched: 6. The CDR3 extends over 16 amino acids. CDR3 protein: CASSPTSGRARETQYF. The CDR3 DNA sequence: TGTGCCAGCAGCCCGACTAGCGGGAGGGCTCGAGAGACCCAGTACTTC.

The CDR3 protein is CASSEPVRQMEAFF. CDR3 nucleotides: TGTGCCAGCAGTGAACCCGTCAGGCAAATGGAAGCTTTCTTT. This chain joins TRBV6-1 and TRBJ1-1; unclear D gene. V was clipped by 2 bases and J by 8 bases, with 15 bases between them. The CDR3 consists of 14 residues. Germline V gene data show CDR1 as MNHNS and CDR2 as SASEGT.

The chain is built from TRBV6-6 and TRBJ2-7; D not resolved. CDR3 length: 11 residues. The V gene's germline CDR1 is MNHNY and CDR2 SVGAGI (reference sequence). The germline V and J ends were trimmed by 0 bases and 6 bases, with 3 bases remaining between them. The CDR3 DNA reads as TGTGCCAGCAGTTACTCGGCCGAGCAGTACTTC. Translation gives CASSYSAEQYF.

This chain joins TRBV10-2 and TRBJ1-1, with 8 bases lining up with TRBD1. CDR1 and CDR2 (germline): WSHSY, SAAADI. J gave up 3 bases and V 6 bases, and 6 bases lay outside the gene matches. This CDR3 has 14 amino acids. Here the CDR3 DNA reads TGCGCCAGCAGAGAGGACAGGGAGCACACTGAAGCTTTCTTT. This gives the protein CASREDREHTEAFF.

The chain recombines TRBV7-6 with TRBJ2-7; 8 positions match TRBD1. The CDR3 has 16 residues. The V segment lost 3 bases and the J segment 5 bases; nucleotides outside the gene matches: 12. Germline CDR1 SGHVS, CDR2 FNYEAQ. In DNA form, the CDR3 reads TGTGCCAGCAGCTTGGCCCGGGACAGGCTATACCACGAGCAGTACTTC. This encodes CASSLARDRLYHEQYF.

This clonotype was counted ten times or more. The V and J genes are TRBV5-6 and TRBJ2-5; D is undetermined. The CDR3 runs to 11 residues. Germline CDR1 SGHDT, CDR2 YYEEEE. Trimming shortened V by 5 bases and J by 5 bases, and 7 bases separated the two germline ends. This chain's CDR3 is CASSRLETQYF. CDR3 DNA: TGTGCCAGCAGTCGGTTGGAGACCCAGTACTTC.

Comment on this clonotype: This may come from a read error, since a much larger clone is one base off. The chain links TRBV7-9 to TRBJ1-6; 9 nucleotides align to TRBD1. The germline CDR1 and CDR2 sequences are SEHNR and FQNEAQ (reference sequence). This CDR3 has 15 amino acids. This CDR3 reads CASSPSTGGNSLLHF. As DNA, the CDR3 is TGTGCCAGCAGCCCCTCGACAGGGGGGAATTCACTCCTCCACTTT.

The chain is built from TRBV19 and TRBJ2-2; D perhaps matches TRBD1 (6 bases). The V end lost 9 bases, the J end lost 6 bases, and 23 bases lay between the germline ends. Germline CDR1 is LNHDA and CDR2 is SQIVND (reference sequence). The CDR3 runs 16 residues. The CDR3 region is CASRSPPGALAGELFF. The CDR3 bases are TGTGCCAGCCGTTCCCCCCCAGGGGCATTGGCCGGGGAGCTGTTTTTT.

The chain employs TRBV20-1 and TRBJ1-4, with D hard to call. CDR1 and CDR2 (germline): DFQATT, SNEGSKA (reference sequence). Trimming took off 3 bases at V and 12 bases at J, with 11 bases between the two ends. CDR3 size: 11 residues. The CDR3 DNA sequence: TGCAGTGCTAGGGCGGTCGGGGAACTGTTTTTT. Amino acids: CSARAVGELFF.

This clonotype was seen a few times. The gene calls are TRBV9 and TRBJ2-6; D uncertain. This CDR3 contains 15 residues. V lost 4 bases and J 2 bases, leaving 10 bases between the germline ends. Germline CDR1 SGDLS, CDR2 YYNGEE. CDR3 region: CASSKLRTGANVLTF. The DNA for the CDR3 is TGTGCCAGCAGCAAGTTGAGAACTGGGGCCAACGTCCTGACTTTC.

Notes on this clonotype: In this CDR3 the conserved last residue, phenylalanine or tryptophan, is missing, so a read error is likely. No DNA is shown, since the ends of the CDR3 on it are uncertain; the CDR3 is the one TCRdb lists. The rearrangement uses TRBV7-9 and TRBJ2-6; the table's D call, TRBD1, has no DNA check behind it. Germline CDR1 reads SEHNR; CDR2 reads FQNEAQ (reference sequence). The CDR3 extends over 14 residues, inclusive of both ends. This CDR3 is CAGMTGTGANVLVL.

The chain employs TRBV18 and TRBJ1-3, with a possible D match to TRBD1 (6 bases). Trimming left V 8 bases short and J 4 bases short, with 12 bases between. The CDR3 runs 13 residues. Germline CDR1 KGHSH, CDR2 LQKENI. The CDR3 nucleotides read TGTGCCAGCCTCACGGGACAAGGAAACACCATATATTTT. It specifies CASLTGQGNTIYF.

The chain uses TRBV29-1 and TRBJ1-1; TRBD1 aligns across 8 bases. The CDR3 loop spans 13 amino acids. Per the germline V gene, CDR1 is SQVTM and CDR2 is ANQGSEA. In DNA form, the CDR3 reads TGCAGTTACGCGACAGGGGTGAACACTGAAGCTTTCTTT. This encodes CSYATGVNTEAFF.

In this sample, this clonotype turned up many times. The rearrangement joins TRBV2 to TRBJ1-2; no clear D gene. Between the trimmed V and J ends, which lost 1 base and 6 bases, there was a span of 12 bases. The CDR3 contains 14 residues. Germline CDR1 is SNHLY and CDR2 is FYNNEI. CDR3 protein: CASSEGHRINGYTF. The CDR3 DNA sequence: TGTGCCAGCAGTGAAGGACACCGTATCAATGGCTACACCTTC.

The chain recombines TRBV29-1 with TRBJ1-1; D uncertain. Between the trimmed V and J ends, which lost 8 bases and 1 base, there was a span of 8 bases. The CDR3 spans 11 residues. Germline CDR1 SQVTM, CDR2 ANQGSEA. The CDR3 spells CSLGSNTEAFF. The CDR3 DNA reads TGCAGCTTGGGGTCGAACACTGAAGCTTTCTTT. The full variable domain, its missing parts supplied by reference TRBV29-1 and TRBJ1-1, is SAVISQKPSRDICQRGTSLTIQCQVDSQVTMMFWYRQQPGQSLTLIATANQGSEATYESGFVIDKFPISRPNLTFSTLTVSNMSPEDSSIYLCSLGSNTEAFFGQGTRLTVV.

This rearrangement joins TRBV7-9 to TRBJ2-7, with D possibly being TRBD2 (7 bases). The V end lost 5 bases, the J end lost 4 bases, and 18 bases lay between the germline ends. The CDR3 runs 15 residues. Germline V gene sequence: CDR1 SEHNR, CDR2 FQNEAQ (reference sequence). The CDR3 DNA is TGTGCCAGCAGCCCTCCTGGGGGGGGCTCGTACGAGCAGTACTTC. This codes for CASSPPGGGSYEQYF.